The next 27 T cell receptor beta chains were all read from a single sample in a study of brain T cells in children with intractable seizures. Clones were read by immunoSEQ multiplex PCR, and TCRdb kept only the in-frame ones, dropping some. The sample holds 70,000 to 90,000 clones; more than 85% are singletons and the top ten take roughly 1.4%. The specimen was peripheral blood, collected at surgery. The receptor set was obtained from a boy under two years old with tuberous sclerosis and intractable seizures.

This rearrangement joins TRBV20-1 to TRBJ1-1, with no clear D. V lost 6 bases to trimming and J lost 5 bases, with 10 bases between them. This CDR3 spans 11 amino acids. In germline, CDR1 is DFQATT, CDR2 SNEGSKA (reference sequence). As DNA, the CDR3 is TGCAGTGCGACTAGACAAACTGAAGCTTTCTTT. This gives the protein CSATRQTEAFF.

This chain uses TRBV4-1 with TRBJ2-2; D gene ambiguous. The V and J ends lost 2 bases and 1 base respectively, with 8 bases between them. In germline, CDR1 is MGHRA, CDR2 YSYEKL. This CDR3 contains 15 residues. CDR3 region: CASSQPLENTGELFF. As DNA, the CDR3 is TGCGCCAGCAGCCAACCGCTGGAGAACACCGGGGAGCTGTTTTTT.

This clone has just a few counts. The chain carries TRBV28 and TRBJ1-5; 10 bases line up with TRBD1. This CDR3 spans 15 amino acids. The V gene end was trimmed by 6 bases and the J gene end by 7 bases; junction bases not matched to a gene: 9. Germline CDR1 and CDR2: MDHEN and SYDVKM. This chain's CDR3 is CASRETGTGDQPQHF. CDR3 DNA sequence: TGTGCCAGCAGGGAGACCGGGACAGGGGACCAGCCCCAGCATTTT.

This clone was seen once. The CDR3 nucleotides read TGTGCCAGCTCACCAGCGACAGCCGCTAACTATGGCTACACCTTC. Translating gives CASSPATAANYGYTF. The chain joins TRBV18 to TRBJ1-2; D is possibly TRBD1 (5 bases). The V gene lost 2 bases and the J gene lost 0 bases, with 10 bases spanning the gap. There are 15 residues in the CDR3. CDR1 is KGHSH, CDR2 LQKENI, per germline.

This clone came up once. This chain links TRBV4-1 with TRBJ2-1, with 8 bases matching TRBD2. V lost 2 bases, J lost 5 bases, and 8 bases stayed unmatched. Germline lookup yields CDR1 MGHRA and CDR2 YSYEKL. CDR3 length equals 16 residues. CDR3 DNA sequence: TGCGCCAGCAGCCAACCGGGACTAGTGGCCCACAATGAGCAGTTCTTC. Amino acid sequence: CASSQPGLVAHNEQFF.

CDR3 residues: CSVSTGVVGNYGYTF. The CDR3, as DNA: TGCAGCGTTTCGACAGGGGTGGTAGGGAACTATGGCTACACCTTC. The gene calls are TRBV29-1 and TRBJ1-2; 8 bases align to TRBD1. With V trimmed by 5 bases and J by 2 bases, 10 bases remained unmatched. Per the germline V gene, CDR1 is SQVTM and CDR2 is ANQGSEA. CDR3 size: 15 residues.

The rearrangement links TRBV7-8 to TRBJ2-7; D gene ambiguous. CDR3 length: 13 residues. V shed 7 bases and J shed 0 bases, with 10 bases lying between them. CDR1 is SGHVS and CDR2 is FQNEAQ in the germline V gene. The CDR3 sequence is CASNGGNSYEQYF. The DNA of the CDR3 is TGTGCCAGCAACGGTGGCAACTCCTACGAGCAGTACTTC.

This sequence joins TRBV13 and TRBJ1-1; D is ambiguous. Germline CDR1 is PRHDT and CDR2 is FYEKMQ (reference sequence). This CDR3 spans 11 amino acids. V lost 5 bases to trimming and J lost 2 bases, with 3 bases between them. In DNA, the CDR3 is TGTGCCAGCAGCGCCAACACTGAAGCTTTCTTT. It yields the protein CASSANTEAFF.

This sequence joins TRBV5-6 and TRBJ1-2; the D is unclear. Trimming left V 4 bases short and J 7 bases short, with 8 bases between. Germline CDR1 reads SGHDT; CDR2 reads YYEEEE. The CDR3 spans 11 residues. DNA of the CDR3: TGTGCCAGCAGCAGGACCACTGGCTACACCTTC. Protein product: CASSRTTGYTF. Drawing the rest from reference TRBV5-6 and TRBJ1-2, the complete variable domain is DAGVTQSPTHLIKTRGQQVTLRCSPKSGHDTVSWYQQALGQGPQFIFQYYEEEERQRGNFPDRFSGHQFPNYSSELNVNALLLGDSALYLCASSRTTGYTFGSGTRLTVV.

V is TRBV15 and J is TRBJ2-1; unclear D gene. The CDR3 totals 18 residues. Germline lookup yields CDR1 LNHNV and CDR2 YYDKDF (reference sequence). The ends were cut back, 2 bases at V and 5 bases at J, with 22 bases in the middle. The CDR3 spells CATSRPSPGPSRNNEQFF. CDR3 in DNA: TGTGCCACCAGCAGACCGAGCCCCGGCCCCTCTAGGAACAATGAGCAGTTCTTC.

The chain is built from TRBV7-6 and TRBJ2-3; possible D gene TRBD2, 5 bases. The CDR3 totals 15 residues. The germline V gene has CDR1 SGHVS and CDR2 FNYEAQ. Deletions cut 1 base from V and 4 bases from J, with 12 bases between. Written as DNA, the CDR3 is TGTGCCAGCAGCTTAGAGGGTGGGAGCGCAGATACGCAGTATTTT. Protein product: CASSLEGGSADTQYF.

This clone was recorded a few times. The J gene is TRBJ1-1, the V gene TRBV29-1; D uncertain. Trimming removed 0 bases at V and 3 bases at J, with 5 bases between. The CDR3 has 12 residues. In germline, CDR1 is SQVTM, CDR2 ANQGSEA. CDR3 coding DNA: TGCAGCGTTGAAGATTCACACACTGAAGCTTTCTTT. Translating gives CSVEDSHTEAFF.

The gene calls are TRBV6-6 and TRBJ1-1, with 7 bases lining up with TRBD1. The CDR3 extends over 15 amino acids. J lost 5 bases, V lost 8 bases, and 14 bases had no gene match. Germline V gives CDR1 MNHNY, CDR2 SVGAGI (reference sequence). The CDR3 protein is CASGIRGKGGTEAFF. For the CDR3, the DNA is TGTGCCAGCGGGATCAGGGGGAAGGGCGGAACTGAAGCTTTCTTT.

The chain has TRBV5-1 and TRBJ2-7; 11 positions agree with TRBD2. The junction had 9 bases not matched to a gene; V was cut back by 3 bases and J by 4 bases. Germline CDR1 is SGHRS and CDR2 is YFSETQ. The CDR3 totals 16 residues. As DNA, the CDR3 is TGCGCCAGCAGCTCGGGGCTAGCGGGGGGCATGTACGAGCAGTACTTC. As protein: CASSSGLAGGMYEQYF.

The chain has TRBV9 and TRBJ1-2; a weak D match, TRBD1 (5 bases). This CDR3 has 16 amino acids. V lost 3 bases and J 2 bases, leaving 17 bases between the germline ends. Per germline, CDR1 SGDLS and CDR2 YYNGEE. CDR3 DNA sequence: TGTGCCAGCAGCGCAGCCCAGGGCGGGGGGAACTATGGCTACACCTTC. As protein: CASSAAQGGGNYGYTF.

The gene calls are TRBV16 and TRBJ1-3; D gene uncertain. Germline CDR1 and CDR2: KGHSY and FQNENV. The V end lost 2 bases, the J end lost 0 bases, and 14 bases lay between the germline ends. The CDR3 consists of 17 residues. The CDR3 nucleotides read TGTGCCAGCAGCCAAACAGCCTCAGAGAGCTCTGGAAACACCATATATTTT. It codes for CASSQTASESSGNTIYF.

V is TRBV6-5 and J is TRBJ2-1; 7 nucleotides match TRBD2. The germline V gene encodes CDR1 MNHEY and CDR2 SVGAGI. Trimming removed 2 bases from V and 10 bases from J; junction bases left unmatched: 8. The CDR3 extends over 14 amino acids. This CDR3 reads CASSYVGGPGEQFF. CDR3 DNA: TGTGCCAGCAGTTACGTGGGAGGGCCGGGGGAGCAGTTCTTC.

This clone has more than one count but fewer than ten. The CDR3 region is CASSLWTTGELFF. CDR3 nucleotides: TGTGCCAGCAGCCTATGGACCACCGGGGAGCTGTTTTTT. The chain carries TRBV3-1 (or the pseudogene TRBV3-2) and TRBJ2-2; D unclear. There are 13 residues in the CDR3. The V gene lost 4 bases and the J gene lost 4 bases, with 7 bases spanning the gap. From germline, CDR1 is LGHDT and CDR2 YNNKEL (reference sequence).

The V gene is TRBV6-5, the J gene TRBJ1-2; the D is unclear. V lost 6 bases and J 3 bases, leaving 5 bases between the germline ends. Germline V CDR1 and CDR2: MNHEY, SVGAGI. The CDR3 is 11 amino acids. CDR3 sequence reads: CASRMYYGYTF. CDR3 nucleotide sequence: TGTGCCAGCAGAATGTACTATGGCTACACCTTC.

CDR3 amino acids: CASRPIDRVSGYTF. CDR3 sequence (DNA): TGTGCCAGCAGGCCTATAGACAGGGTTAGTGGCTACACCTTC. This chain links TRBV6-5 with TRBJ1-2, with 7 bases lining up with TRBD1. The ends lost 6 bases at V and 7 bases at J; junction bases unmatched: 11. Per the germline V gene, CDR1 is MNHEY and CDR2 is SVGAGI. CDR3 size: 14 residues.

This chain links TRBV30 with TRBJ1-2; D possibly corresponds to TRBD1 (5 bases). The CDR3 runs to 13 residues. V was cut by 1 base and J by 4 bases, with 10 bases left in between. Germline V CDR1 and CDR2: GTSNPN, SVGIG (reference sequence). The CDR3 nucleotides are TGTGCCTGGAGTGGTGCAGGGACCTATGGCTACACCTTC. Translating gives CAWSGAGTYGYTF.

The V call is TRBV6-2 or TRBV6-3, the J call TRBJ2-7, with D perhaps matching TRBD2 (5 bases). Looked up from germline, CDR1 is MNHEY and CDR2 is SVGEGT. With 0 bases removed from V and 2 bases from J, the gap between germline ends came to 11 bases. This CDR3 has 15 residues. This CDR3 reads CASSYSMGSAYEQYF. The CDR3 nucleotides read TGTGCCAGCAGTTACTCTATGGGGAGTGCCTACGAGCAGTACTTC.

The V and J genes are TRBV4-1 and TRBJ2-1; the match to TRBD2 covers 13 bases. There are 15 residues in the CDR3. CDR1 MGHRA and CDR2 YSYEKL come from the germline V gene. The junction had 4 bases not matched to a gene; V was cut back by 4 bases and J by 7 bases. The CDR3 sequence is CASSPGLAGVNEQFF. Here the CDR3 DNA reads TGCGCCAGCAGCCCCGGACTAGCGGGAGTGAATGAGCAGTTCTTC.

The V call is TRBV5-1, the J call TRBJ2-7; 10 bases are shared with TRBD2. The CDR3 consists of 14 residues. Germline V gives CDR1 SGHRS, CDR2 YFSETQ. The junction had 2 bases not matched to a gene; V was cut back by 3 bases and J by 2 bases. As DNA, the CDR3 is TGCGCCAGCAGCTACACTAGCGGGACCTACGAGCAGTACTTC. Encoded protein: CASSYTSGTYEQYF.

This clone came up once. V is TRBV10-2 and J is TRBJ2-7; possible D gene TRBD2, 5 bases. The V gene's germline CDR1 is WSHSY and CDR2 SAAADI. The CDR3 extends over 11 amino acids. The V end lost 4 bases, the J end lost 5 bases, and 6 bases lay between the germline ends. The CDR3 DNA is TGCGCCAGCAGTGTCGGGGACGAGCAGTACTTC. Encoded protein: CASSVGDEQYF.

J is TRBJ2-7 and V is TRBV9; D ambiguous. The germline CDR1 and CDR2 sequences are SGDLS and YYNGEE. The CDR3 runs to 14 residues. V lost 3 bases and J 0 bases, leaving 10 bases between the germline ends. This chain's CDR3 is CASSAGSVSYEQYF. For the CDR3, the DNA is TGTGCCAGCAGCGCCGGATCGGTCTCCTACGAGCAGTACTTC.

This clone was found once. This chain uses TRBV28 with TRBJ2-7; 11 bases fit TRBD2. From germline, CDR1 is MDHEN and CDR2 SYDVKM. This CDR3 is built from 17 residues. The V and J ends lost 2 bases and 7 bases, in that order; junction bases with no gene match: 13. The CDR3 region has the DNA TGTGCCAGCAGTTTACCCAAGGTAGCGGGAGGGCCGCGGGAGCAGTACTTC. Residues: CASSLPKVAGGPREQYF.